The sequence of this TCR beta chain was determined in a study of regulatory T cells in long-lasting Graves disease. Whole-study findings and limits: Persistent-disease Graves' patients showed less TCR diversity than new cases.

Time point described: newly diagnosed GD, antithyroid drugs for less than 3 months. PBMC-derived RNA was used for the TCR library. With iRepertoire HTBI primers and Arm-PCR of CDR3 regions, TCR beta libraries were built. TCRdb re-analysed the multiplex PCR reads in MiXCR, keeping a single row per CDR3 protein. Of a few hundred thousand distinct CDR3 sequences listed, about 19% are singletons. Turning to this clonotype: What it binds is unknown.

CDR3 length: 12 residues. Trimming took 3 bases from V and 2 from J, leaving 5 bases between them. Source: peripheral blood mononuclear cells (PBMCs), taken at new diagnosis, from a patient treated with antithyroid drugs. The chain combines TRBV12-3 or TRBV12-4 with TRBJ2-7; D is uncertain. The sequence was obtained from a female donor with Graves disease. The DNA of the CDR3 is TGTGCCAGCAGTTTTTCCCCCTACGAGCAGTACTTC. Amino acid sequence: CASSFSPYEQYF.